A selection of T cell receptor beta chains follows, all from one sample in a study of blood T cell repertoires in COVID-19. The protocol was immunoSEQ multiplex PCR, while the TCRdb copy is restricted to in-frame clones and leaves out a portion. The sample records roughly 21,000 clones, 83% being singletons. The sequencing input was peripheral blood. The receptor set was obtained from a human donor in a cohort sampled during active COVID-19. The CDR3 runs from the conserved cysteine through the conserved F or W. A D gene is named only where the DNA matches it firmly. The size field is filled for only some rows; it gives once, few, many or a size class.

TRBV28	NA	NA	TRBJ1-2	CASSWAGGNYGYTF	TGTGCCAGCAGTTGGGCGGGAGGAAACTATGGCTACACCTTC
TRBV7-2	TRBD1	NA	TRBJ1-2	CASSFQGLGTGEGYTF	TGTGCCAGCAGCTTTCAGGGTCTGGGGACAGGGGAAGGCTACACCTTC
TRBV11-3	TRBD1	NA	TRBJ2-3	CASSKEGQGSFTQYF	TGTGCCAGCAGCAAGGAGGGACAGGGTTCCTTTACGCAGTATTTT
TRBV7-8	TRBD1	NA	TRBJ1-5	CASSRLTGGLQPQHF	TGTGCCAGCAGCAGATTGACAGGGGGCCTTCAGCCCCAGCATTTT
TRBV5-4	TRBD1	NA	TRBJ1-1	CASSLNSQGARGAEAFF	TGTGCCAGCAGCTTGAACTCGCAGGGGGCGAGAGGGGCTGAAGCTTTCTTT
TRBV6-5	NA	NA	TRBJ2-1	CATQDELVNEQFF	TGTGCCACTCAGGATGAGTTAGTCAATGAGCAGTTCTTC
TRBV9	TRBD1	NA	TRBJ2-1	CASSATGGAYNEQFF	TGTGCCAGCAGCGCGACAGGGGGGGCTTACAATGAGCAGTTCTTC
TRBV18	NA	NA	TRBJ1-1	CASSDIQNTEAFF	TGTGCCAGCTCGGACATCCAGAACACTGAAGCTTTCTTT
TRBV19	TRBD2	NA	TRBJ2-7	CASSTHTGGEKYEQYF	TGTGCCAGTAGTACGCACACGGGAGGGGAAAAGTACGAGCAGTACTTC
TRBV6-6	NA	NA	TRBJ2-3	CASSSNPGDTQYF	TGTGCCAGCAGTTCCAATCCGGGGGATACGCAGTATTTT
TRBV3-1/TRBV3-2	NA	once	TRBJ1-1	CASSQASGEAFF	TGTGCCAGCAGCCAAGCCTCCGGGGAAGCTTTCTTT
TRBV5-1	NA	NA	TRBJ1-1	CASSSQTIDKNTEAFF	TGCGCCAGCAGCTCCCAAACGATCGACAAGAACACTGAAGCTTTCTTT
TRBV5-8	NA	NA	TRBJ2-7	CASSSPPAGREQYF	TGTGCCAGCAGCTCGCCCCCGGCAGGGCGGGAGCAGTACTTC
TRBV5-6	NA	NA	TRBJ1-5	CASSLGENQPQHF	TGTGCCAGCAGCTTGGGAGAAAATCAGCCCCAGCATTTT
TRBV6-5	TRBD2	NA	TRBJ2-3	CAGRSGGPTDTQYF	TGTGCCGGACGAAGCGGGGGGCCCACAGATACGCAGTATTTT
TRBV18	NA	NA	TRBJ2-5	CASSRNPPGNQETQYF	TGTGCCAGCTCACGAAATCCCCCAGGAAACCAAGAGACCCAGTACTTC
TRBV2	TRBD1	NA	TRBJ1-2	CASSGGTVNYGYTF	TGTGCCAGCAGTGGGGGGACAGTTAACTATGGCTACACCTTC
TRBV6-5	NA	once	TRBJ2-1	CASSYGVRGYNEQFF	TGTGCCAGCAGTTACGGGGTTCGGGGCTACAATGAGCAGTTCTTC
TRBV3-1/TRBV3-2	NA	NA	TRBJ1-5	CASSQGGVYTGRGGNQPQHF	TGTGCCAGCAGCCAAGGAGGGGTATATACAGGGAGAGGTGGCAATCAGCCCCAGCATTTT
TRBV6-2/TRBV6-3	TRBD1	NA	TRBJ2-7	CASSDTHRGGEQYF	TGTGCCAGCAGTGATACTCACAGGGGTGGGGAGCAGTACTTC
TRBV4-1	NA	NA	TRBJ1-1	CASSQGQGSGVDTEAFF	TGCGCCAGCAGCCAAGGCCAGGGGTCGGGCGTAGACACTGAAGCTTTCTTT
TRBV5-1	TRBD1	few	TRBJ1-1	CASSSGTGGGGTEAFF	TGCGCCAGCAGCTCCGGGACAGGGGGCGGGGGCACTGAAGCTTTCTTT
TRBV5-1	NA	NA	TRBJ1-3	CASSLGQQSGNTIYF	TGCGCCAGCAGCTTGGGACAGCAATCTGGAAACACCATATATTTT
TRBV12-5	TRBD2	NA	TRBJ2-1	CASAPGVGTSDPNEQFF	TGTGCTAGTGCCCCGGGGGTAGGGACTAGCGACCCCAATGAGCAGTTCTTC
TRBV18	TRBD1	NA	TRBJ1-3	CASSLPGQGNTIYF	TGTGCCAGCTCACTACCGGGACAGGGAAACACCATATATTTT
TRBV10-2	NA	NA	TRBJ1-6	CASSESKGSSPLHF	TGCGCCAGCAGTGAGTCGAAAGGGAGTTCACCCCTCCACTTT
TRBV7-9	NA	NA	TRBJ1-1	CASSLPGVFTEAFF	TGTGCCAGCAGCCTACCGGGGGTTTTCACTGAAGCTTTCTTT
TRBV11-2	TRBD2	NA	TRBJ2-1	CATRLAGGRGDEQFF	TGTGCCACCCGACTAGCGGGGGGGCGTGGAGATGAGCAGTTCTTC
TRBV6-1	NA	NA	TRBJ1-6	CASSDTTNSPLHF	TGTGCCAGCAGTGACACTACAAATTCACCCCTCCACTTT
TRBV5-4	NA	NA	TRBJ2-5	CASSLSDRRSQETQYF	TGTGCCAGCAGCTTGTCAGATCGTAGGAGCCAAGAGACCCAGTACTTC
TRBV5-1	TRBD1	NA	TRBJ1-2	CASTLDTGQGLNYGYTF	TGCGCCAGCACCCTAGACACGGGACAGGGGCTAAACTATGGCTACACCTTC
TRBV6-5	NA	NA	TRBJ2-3	CASSYSRGEDTQYF	TGTGCCAGCAGTTACTCTCGAGGAGAGGATACGCAGTATTTT
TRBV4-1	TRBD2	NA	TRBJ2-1	CASSQDSPLAGGPNEQFF	TGCGCCAGCAGCCAAGATTCCCCACTAGCGGGGGGGCCCAATGAGCAGTTCTTC
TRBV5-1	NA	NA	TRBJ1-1	CASSLVTGFNTEAFF	TGCGCCAGCAGCTTGGTTACAGGGTTTAACACTGAAGCTTTCTTT
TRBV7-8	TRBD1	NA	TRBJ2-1	CASSLAISRGKSYNEQFF	TGTGCCAGCAGCTTAGCGATATCCAGGGGGAAATCCTACAATGAGCAGTTCTTC
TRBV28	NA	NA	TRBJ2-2	CASSLSITGELFF	TGTGCCAGCAGTTTGAGTATCACCGGGGAGCTGTTTTTT
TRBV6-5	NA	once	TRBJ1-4	CASVTGFANEKLFF	TGTGCCAGCGTCACGGGGTTCGCTAATGAAAAACTGTTTTTT
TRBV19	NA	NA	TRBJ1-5	CASTSGVLNQPQHF	TGTGCCAGCACTTCCGGGGTCCTCAATCAGCCCCAGCATTTT
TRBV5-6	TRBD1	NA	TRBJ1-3	CASSLVGQGANTIYF	TGTGCCAGCAGCTTGGTGGGACAGGGGGCCAACACCATATATTTT
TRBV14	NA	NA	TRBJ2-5	CASSYKTPQETQYF	TGTGCCAGCAGCTACAAGACACCACAAGAGACCCAGTACTTC
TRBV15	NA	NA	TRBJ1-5	CATSEQVYSNQPQHF	TGTGCCACCAGTGAACAGGTATATAGCAATCAGCCCCAGCATTTT
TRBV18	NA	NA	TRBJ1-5	CASSPREGSNQPQHF	TGTGCCAGCTCACCGAGGGAGGGCTCTAATCAGCCCCAGCATTTT
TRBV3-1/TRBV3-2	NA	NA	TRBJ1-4	CASSQSTGTNEKLFF	TGTGCCAGCAGCCAATCTACAGGGACTAATGAAAAACTGTTTTTT
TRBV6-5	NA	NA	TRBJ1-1	CASSRPDRNTEAFF	TGTGCCAGCAGTCGCCCGGACAGGAACACTGAAGCTTTCTTT
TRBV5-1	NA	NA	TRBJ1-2	CASSLATASNYGYTF	TGCGCCAGCAGCTTAGCGACAGCCTCTAACTATGGCTACACCTTC
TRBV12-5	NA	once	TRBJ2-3	CASGLREMDTQYF	TGTGCTAGTGGTTTAAGGGAGATGGATACGCAGTATTTT
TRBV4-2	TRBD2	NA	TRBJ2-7	CASSRGLADYEQYF	TGTGCCAGCAGCCGTGGACTAGCGGACTACGAGCAGTACTTC
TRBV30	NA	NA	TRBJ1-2	CAWSGQANYGYTF	TGTGCCTGGAGTGGACAAGCTAACTATGGCTACACCTTC
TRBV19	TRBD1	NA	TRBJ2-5	CASSIRQGMGETQYF	TGTGCCAGTAGTATCAGACAGGGGATGGGAGAGACCCAGTACTTC
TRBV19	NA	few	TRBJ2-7	CASSSRGKDEQYF	TGTGCCAGTAGTAGCAGGGGAAAAGACGAGCAGTACTTC
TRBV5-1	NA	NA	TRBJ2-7	CASSPGGGSYEQYF	TGCGCCAGCAGCCCCGGAGGGGGCAGTTACGAGCAGTACTTC
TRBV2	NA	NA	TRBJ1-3	CASSERAATLSGNTIYF	TGTGCCAGCAGTGAGAGGGCGGCGACGCTCTCTGGAAACACCATATATTTT
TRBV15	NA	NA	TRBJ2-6	CATSSGSPGANVLTF	TGTGCCACCAGCAGCGGGAGTCCTGGGGCCAACGTCCTGACTTTC
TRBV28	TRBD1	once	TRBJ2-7	CASTLPGQSYEQYF	TGTGCCAGCACCTTGCCGGGACAGAGCTACGAGCAGTACTTC
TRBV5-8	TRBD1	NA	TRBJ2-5	CASSPTGTGEAQYF	TGTGCCAGCAGCCCAACCGGGACAGGGGAGGCCCAGTACTTC